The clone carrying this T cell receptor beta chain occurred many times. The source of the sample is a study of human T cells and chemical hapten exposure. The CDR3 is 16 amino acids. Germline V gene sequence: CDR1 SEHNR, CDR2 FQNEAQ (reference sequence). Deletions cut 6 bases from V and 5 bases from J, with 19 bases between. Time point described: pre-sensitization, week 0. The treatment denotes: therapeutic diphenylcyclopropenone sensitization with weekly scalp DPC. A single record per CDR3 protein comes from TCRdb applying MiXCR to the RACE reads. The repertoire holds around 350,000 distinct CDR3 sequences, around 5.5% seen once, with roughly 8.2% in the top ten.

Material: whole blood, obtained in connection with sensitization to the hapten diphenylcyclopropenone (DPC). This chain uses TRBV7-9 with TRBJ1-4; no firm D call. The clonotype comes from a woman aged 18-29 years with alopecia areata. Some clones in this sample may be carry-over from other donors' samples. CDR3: CASRSLSETLNEKLFF. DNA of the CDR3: TGTGCCAGCAGATCCCTCTCGGAGACCTTAAATGAAAAACTGTTTTTT.